Below are 5 T cell receptor beta chains sequenced from a single sample in a study of blood T cells in healthy people across ages. Alongside a J-beta primer mix, a sample-barcoded 5' primer served in a second PCR lasting about 7 to 11 cycles. TCRdb fed the 5' RACE reads into MiXCR, producing one record per CDR3 protein. The sample lists more than 800,000 distinct CDR3 sequences, under 35% seen once, with 17% in the top ten. The sequencing sample was made of blood. These receptors all come from a woman older than 75 in good health.

In its sample, this clonotype was seen many times. The chain joins TRBV4-2 to TRBJ2-7, with 8 bases aligning to TRBD2. Germline values: CDR1 LGHNA, CDR2 YNFKEQ. V trimming: 0 bases; J trimming: 4 bases; junction bases outside the gene matches: 5. There are 15 residues in the CDR3. CDR3 sequence (DNA): TGTGCCAGCAGCCAAGAAATGCTAGCGGGTTACGAGCAGTACTTC. Translated, it gives CASSQEMLAGYEQYF.

This clonotype was detected many times. The chain has TRBV5-5 and TRBJ2-3; D is undetermined. CDR1 and CDR2 from the germline V gene are SGHKS and YYEKEE (reference sequence). This CDR3 contains 14 residues. Trimming shortened V by 0 bases and J by 2 bases, and 7 bases separated the two germline ends. The CDR3 loop reads CASSLGVDTDTQYF. CDR3 DNA sequence: TGTGCCAGCAGCTTGGGGGTAGACACAGATACGCAGTATTTT.

The V and J genes are TRBV2 and TRBJ1-5, with D perhaps TRBD1 (6 bases). The CDR3 loop spans 14 amino acids. The V end lost 7 bases, the J end lost 2 bases, and 12 bases lay between the germline ends. The germline gives CDR1 SNHLY, CDR2 FYNNEI. CDR3 sequence reads: CASNEQGGNQPQHF. DNA for the CDR3: TGTGCCAGCAACGAACAGGGAGGCAATCAGCCCCAGCATTTT.

The sample holds a few counts of this clonotype. A much more abundant neighbour one base away suggests this may be a read error. This chain joins TRBV7-2 and TRBJ1-2; the D gene is possibly TRBD1 (5 bases). The germline V gene encodes CDR1 SGHTA and CDR2 FQGNSA. This CDR3 has 13 amino acids. The CDR3 sequence: CASSLATAYGCTF. The DNA for the CDR3 is TGTGCCAGCAGCTTAGCGACAGCGTATGGCTGCACCTTC.

Worth noting for this clonotype: Given a much more abundant clone one base away, this may be a read error. The rearrangement links TRBV10-1 to TRBJ2-5; no clear D. The V gene lost 5 bases and the J gene lost 9 bases, with 13 bases spanning the gap. There are 12 residues in the CDR3. Germline-derived CDR1 and CDR2 are WNHNN and SYGVQD (reference sequence). The CDR3 DNA sequence: TGCGCCAGCAGTCTGGGCTGCGCGGCCCAGTACTTC. Translated, it gives CASSLGCAAQYF.